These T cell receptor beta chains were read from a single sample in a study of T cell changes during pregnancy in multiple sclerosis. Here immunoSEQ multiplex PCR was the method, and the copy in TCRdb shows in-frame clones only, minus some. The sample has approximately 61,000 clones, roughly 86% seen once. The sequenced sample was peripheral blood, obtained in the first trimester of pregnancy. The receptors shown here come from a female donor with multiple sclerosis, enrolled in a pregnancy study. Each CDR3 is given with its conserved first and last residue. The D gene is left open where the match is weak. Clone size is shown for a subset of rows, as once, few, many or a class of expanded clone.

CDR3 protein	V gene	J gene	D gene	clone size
CAWREGEEKLFF	TRBV30	TRBJ1-4	.	once
CAWSGLVGELFF	TRBV30	TRBJ2-2	.	.
CASSLGSGGTYEQYF	TRBV5-4	TRBJ2-7	TRBD1	.
CASSIGDSAGRYGYTF	TRBV19	TRBJ1-2	.	.
CASSNFWASGSTIF	TRBV11-1	TRBJ2-1	.	.
CASSSFGGGNQPQHF	TRBV27	TRBJ1-5	.	.
CASSPLQGPYEQYF	TRBV4-1	TRBJ2-7	TRBD1	.
CASSWGLNQPQHF	TRBV28	TRBJ1-5	.	.
CASSSPAGTYEQYF	TRBV7-3	TRBJ2-7	.	.
CASSLQGPTDTQYF	TRBV5-4	TRBJ2-3	.	.
CASSEGSGREEETQYF	TRBV25-1	TRBJ2-5	.	.
CASSLPYLRNTEAFF	TRBV11-2	TRBJ1-1	.	.
CANTITGDTEAFF	TRBV6-5	TRBJ1-1	TRBD1	once
CASTPRSYSGNTIYF	TRBV6-6	TRBJ1-3	.	.
CASSWDRGSWGYTF	TRBV5-1	TRBJ1-2	TRBD1	.
CSVELLAGITQYF	TRBV29-1	TRBJ2-3	TRBD2	.
CASSVGSFPNSPLHF	TRBV9	TRBJ1-6	.	few
CASSTGTGFQPQHF	TRBV19	TRBJ1-5	TRBD1	.
CAWSLRDTTGGNTIYF	TRBV30	TRBJ1-3	.	.
CASSLGSGSPLHF	TRBV5-5	TRBJ1-6	.	.
CASSTRDRAYEQYF	TRBV5-1	TRBJ2-7	TRBD1	.
CASSAGLASLSYNEQFF	TRBV5-4	TRBJ2-1	TRBD2	.